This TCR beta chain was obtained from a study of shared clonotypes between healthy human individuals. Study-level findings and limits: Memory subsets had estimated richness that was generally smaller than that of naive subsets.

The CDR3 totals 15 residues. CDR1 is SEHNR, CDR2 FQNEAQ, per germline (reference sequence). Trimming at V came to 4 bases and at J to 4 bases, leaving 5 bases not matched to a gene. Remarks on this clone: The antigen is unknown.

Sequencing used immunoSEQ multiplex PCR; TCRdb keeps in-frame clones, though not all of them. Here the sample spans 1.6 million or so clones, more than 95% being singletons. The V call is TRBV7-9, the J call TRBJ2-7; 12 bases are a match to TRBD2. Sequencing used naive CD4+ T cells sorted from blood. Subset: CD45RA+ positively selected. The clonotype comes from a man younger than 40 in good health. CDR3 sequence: CASSYLAGGEYEQYF. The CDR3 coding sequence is TGTGCCAGCAGCTATCTAGCGGGAGGGGAGTACGAGCAGTACTTC.